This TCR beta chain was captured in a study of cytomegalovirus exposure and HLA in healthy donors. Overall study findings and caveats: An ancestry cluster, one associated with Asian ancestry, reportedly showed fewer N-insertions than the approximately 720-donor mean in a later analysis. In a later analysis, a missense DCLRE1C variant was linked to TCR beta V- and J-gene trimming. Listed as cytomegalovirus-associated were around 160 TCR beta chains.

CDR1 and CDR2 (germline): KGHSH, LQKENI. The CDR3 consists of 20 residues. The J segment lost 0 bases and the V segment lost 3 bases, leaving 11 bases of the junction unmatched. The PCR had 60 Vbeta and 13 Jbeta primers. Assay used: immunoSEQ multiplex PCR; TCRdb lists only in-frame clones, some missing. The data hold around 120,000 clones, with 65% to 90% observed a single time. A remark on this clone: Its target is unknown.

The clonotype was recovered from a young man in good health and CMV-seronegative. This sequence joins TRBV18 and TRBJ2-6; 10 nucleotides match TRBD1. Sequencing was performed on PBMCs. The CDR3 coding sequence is TGTGCCAGCTCACCCCTGACAGGGGGCCAAACCTACTCTGGGGCCAACGTCCTGACTTTC. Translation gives CASSPLTGGQTYSGANVLTF.